This T cell receptor (beta chain) was obtained from a study of shared T cell receptors in the human thymus. The method was immunoSEQ multiplex PCR; TCRdb's version includes in-frame clones alone and lacks a portion of them. This sample yields 600,000 or so clones, of which around 87% are seen a single time; roughly 0.0086% belongs to the top ten. Looked up from germline, CDR1 is MGHRA and CDR2 is YSYEKL. The ends were cut back, 2 bases at V and 0 bases at J, with 9 bases in the middle. This CDR3 has 15 amino acids. This same sample was also part of a study on human thymus T cells. In that study: Corrective surgery for congenital heart defects was being performed on the healthy Finnish infants who served as donors. The thymus tissue came from resections taken during corrective heart surgery. In thymic and blood repertoires alike, V and J usage looked biased. Highly overlapping thymic repertoires in unrelated individuals were reported by related research.

The specimen sequenced was thymocytes. The TCR originated in a boy under two years old with a congenital heart defect. The chain employs TRBV4-1 and TRBJ2-3; weak D call: TRBD2 (5 bases). The DNA for the CDR3 is TGCGCCAGCAGCCAACCGCCGGGGAGCACAGATACGCAGTATTTT. This translates into CASSQPPGSTDTQYF.